One and the same sample provided the 25 T cell receptor beta chains below, sequenced in a study of blood T cell repertoires in COVID-19. Some clones are missing from TCRdb's copy, which holds only in-frame ones; the method was immunoSEQ multiplex PCR. This sample yields approximately 290,000 clones, of which roughly nine tenths are seen a single time; approximately 2.1% belongs to the top ten. Material: peripheral blood. These receptors were obtained from a woman in her thirties with COVID-19, enrolled during active disease.

The chain uses TRBV12-2 and TRBJ2-5; TRBD1, the table's D call, was not compared with the DNA. TRBV12-2 is annotated as a pseudogene. This CDR3 region has 17 residues. CDR3 DNA: TGTGCAAGTCGCTCGCGTCCGCGAACAGGGGAAGGGGAGACCCAGTACTTC. It is translated as CASRSRPRTGEGETQYF.

The chain recombines TRBV19 with TRBJ1-1; no definite D call. The V gene lost 1 base and the J gene lost 3 bases, with 12 bases spanning the gap. Germline assignment: CDR1 LNHDA and CDR2 SQIVND (reference sequence). The CDR3 covers 15 residues. CDR3 protein: CASSIGGGPDTEAFF. CDR3 DNA: TGTGCCAGTAGTATAGGTGGAGGGCCGGACACTGAAGCTTTCTTT.

The gene calls are TRBV10-3 and TRBJ1-1; a possible D gene is TRBD1 (5 bases). This CDR3 region has 13 residues. Germline CDR1 and CDR2: ENHRY and SYGVKD. Deletions cut 6 bases from V and 4 bases from J, with 12 bases between. CDR3 in DNA: TGTGCCATCAGGGGGGAGGGAGCCACTGAAGCTTTCTTT. It yields the protein CAIRGEGATEAFF.

The V and J genes are TRBV24-1 and TRBJ2-2; TRBD2 aligns across 10 bases. The CDR3 has 16 amino acids. Germline CDR1 and CDR2: KGHDR and SFDVKD. J gave up 5 bases and V 4 bases, and 6 bases lay outside the gene matches. CDR3 region: CATSDVAGGGTGELFF. The CDR3 nucleotides are TGTGCCACCAGTGACGTAGCGGGAGGAGGGACCGGGGAGCTGTTTTTT.

The V call is TRBV4-1, the J call TRBJ1-5; D is perhaps TRBD1 (6 bases). The germline V gene encodes CDR1 MGHRA and CDR2 YSYEKL. The CDR3 spans 16 residues. V was trimmed by 0 bases and J by 6 bases, leaving 15 bases between them. The CDR3 sequence: CASSQDKQGGGQPQHF. CDR3 nucleotide sequence: TGCGCCAGCAGCCAAGATAAACAGGGAGGGGGTCAGCCCCAGCATTTT.

The rearrangement links TRBV24-1 to TRBJ2-5; 15 bases match TRBD2. Germline CDR1 and CDR2: KGHDR and SFDVKD. V was pared by 3 bases and J by 4 bases, with 5 bases of the junction left unmatched. The CDR3 covers 17 residues. CDR3 sequence reads: CATSDAGLAGGPETQYF. The CDR3 DNA reads TGTGCCACCAGTGATGCAGGACTAGCGGGAGGGCCAGAGACCCAGTACTTC.

The chain has TRBV6-2 or TRBV6-3 and TRBJ2-5; 12 bases agree with TRBD2. Trimming cost V 2 bases and J 2 bases; bases outside gene matches: 0. From germline, CDR1 is MNHEY and CDR2 SVGEGT. This CDR3 is 15 amino acids long. CDR3 residues: CASSYLAGGQETQYF. For the CDR3, the DNA is TGTGCCAGCAGTTACCTAGCGGGAGGGCAAGAGACCCAGTACTTC.

This rearrangement joins TRBV10-2 to TRBJ2-1, with 9 bases lining up with TRBD1. CDR3 length: 15 amino acids. Trimming cost V 7 bases and J 4 bases; bases outside gene matches: 8. The germline V gene encodes CDR1 WSHSY and CDR2 SAAADI. The CDR3 loop reads CASNPGQGIYNEQFF. The DNA of the CDR3 is TGCGCCAGCAACCCGGGACAGGGCATATACAATGAGCAGTTCTTC.

J is TRBJ2-7 and V is TRBV7-6, with 7 bases fitting TRBD2. The CDR3 is made up of 15 amino acids. CDR1 is SGHVS and CDR2 is FNYEAQ in the germline V gene. The trim removed 3 bases at V and 2 bases at J, leaving 7 bases unmatched. The CDR3 region is CASSLGSSGPYEQYF. The CDR3 nucleotides read TGTGCCAGCAGCTTGGGTTCTAGCGGACCCTACGAGCAGTACTTC.

J is TRBJ1-3 and V is TRBV5-1; TRBD1 is a possible D gene (5 bases). The germline V gene has CDR1 SGHRS and CDR2 YFSETQ. The V end lost 1 base, the J end lost 0 bases, and 11 bases lay between the germline ends. CDR3 length: 16 residues. In DNA form, the CDR3 reads TGCGCCAGCAGCTTGATGGGGCAAGACTCTGGAAACACCATATATTTT. The encoded protein is CASSLMGQDSGNTIYF.

The CDR3 reads CASRAPGTSGYEQYF. The CDR3 nucleotides read TGTGCCAGCAGGGCCCCCGGGACTAGCGGCTACGAGCAGTACTTC. The chain employs TRBV2 and TRBJ2-7; 11 nucleotides agree with TRBD2. V lost 6 bases, J lost 3 bases, and 7 bases stayed unmatched. CDR1 SNHLY and CDR2 FYNNEI come from the germline V gene. This CDR3 has 15 residues.

The CDR3 reads CASSEQGRTEAFF. DNA of the CDR3: TGTGCCAGCAGTGAGCAGGGGCGGACTGAAGCTTTCTTT. V is TRBV2 and J is TRBJ1-1; D might be TRBD1 (6 bases). The V gene lost 3 bases and the J gene lost 5 bases, with 10 bases spanning the gap. Germline V gene lookup returns CDR1 SNHLY and CDR2 FYNNEI. The CDR3 sequence is 13 residues long.

The gene calls are TRBV7-2 and TRBJ1-3; 7 nucleotides line up with TRBD1. Trimming removed 0 bases from V and 1 base from J; junction bases left unmatched: 3. CDR1 is SGHTA and CDR2 is FQGNSA in the germline V gene. The CDR3 spans 16 residues. The CDR3 nucleotides read TGTGCCAGCAGCTTAGCTGGGACAGCTTCTGGAAACACCATATATTTT. Encoded protein: CASSLAGTASGNTIYF.

This rearrangement joins TRBV21-1 to TRBJ1-2; whether TRBD1, the table's D call, matches the DNA was not checked. TRBV21-1 is recorded as a pseudogene. The CDR3 is made up of 15 amino acids. Here the CDR3 DNA reads TGTGCCAGCAGCGCCCAGGATCAGGGCTTTCCGGGCTACACCTTC. It encodes CASSAQDQGFPGYTF.

The rearrangement links TRBV2 to TRBJ2-3, with TRBD2 matching over 8 bases. The CDR3 consists of 16 residues. The germline gives CDR1 SNHLY, CDR2 FYNNEI. Losses at the gene ends were 7 bases for V and 0 bases for J; bases not matched to a gene: 9. The CDR3 coding sequence is TGTGCCAGCAAACTTACTAGCGGAAGTAGCACAGATACGCAGTATTTT. Protein sequence: CASKLTSGSSTDTQYF.

The chain couples TRBV28 to TRBJ1-3; weak D call: TRBD1 (5 bases). V was trimmed by 6 bases and J by 0 bases, leaving 6 bases between them. Germline values: CDR1 MDHEN, CDR2 SYDVKM. The CDR3 is 13 residues long. The CDR3 bases are TGTGCCAGCAGGGGGGGCTCTGGAAACACCATATATTTT. It yields the protein CASRGGSGNTIYF.

The chain links TRBV7-7 to TRBJ2-2; D is perhaps TRBD2 (6 bases). The CDR3 spans 15 residues. Per germline, CDR1 SSHAT and CDR2 FNYEAQ (reference sequence). Between the trimmed V and J ends, which lost 1 base and 4 bases, there was a span of 10 bases. The CDR3 DNA reads TGTGCCAGCAGCTTAGGCGGGGCAGGCACCGGGGAGCTGTTTTTT. This gives the protein CASSLGGAGTGELFF.

This sequence joins TRBV21-1 and TRBJ2-5; TRBD1 is the table's D call, not checked against the DNA. TRBV21-1 is a known pseudogene. The CDR3 covers 19 residues. The CDR3 here is CASSKVPRLTDRVPRTQYF. CDR3 nucleotides: TGTGCCAGCAGCAAAGTCCCCCGACTTACGGACAGGGTGCCACGGACCCAGTACTTC.

The rearrangement links TRBV11-2 to TRBJ1-1; 7 bases are shared with TRBD1. Germline V gene lookup returns CDR1 SGHAT and CDR2 FQNNGV. V was clipped by 5 bases and J by 0 bases; unmatched bases: 12. This CDR3 region has 17 residues. CDR3 region: CASSRMPAGQVNTEAFF. CDR3 sequence (DNA): TGTGCCAGCAGCCGTATGCCGGCAGGACAGGTGAACACTGAAGCTTTCTTT.

The chain employs TRBV4-2 and TRBJ2-1, with D unresolved. V was pared by 4 bases and J by 8 bases, with 9 bases between. The CDR3 runs 12 residues. The V gene's germline CDR1 is LGHNA and CDR2 YNFKEQ. The CDR3 protein is CASSLLGDEQFF. The CDR3 nucleotides are TGTGCCAGCAGCCTGCTCGGAGATGAGCAGTTCTTC.

The V call is TRBV28, the J call TRBJ1-4; 7 bases map to TRBD1. Trimming at V came to 3 bases and at J to 11 bases, leaving 3 bases not matched to a gene. This CDR3 contains 12 residues. Germline V gene sequence: CDR1 MDHEN, CDR2 SYDVKM. The CDR3 DNA sequence: TGTGCCAGCAGTTTCTCAGGGGGTAAACTGTTTTTT. Amino acid sequence: CASSFSGGKLFF.

There are a few counts of this clone. The rearrangement uses TRBV5-1 and TRBJ1-2; D ambiguous. The CDR3 sequence is 13 residues long. Per germline, CDR1 SGHRS and CDR2 YFSETQ. The V and J ends lost 0 bases and 4 bases respectively, with 7 bases between them. CDR3 DNA sequence: TGCGCCAGCAGCTTGGAAACAGTCTATGGCTACACCTTC. It specifies CASSLETVYGYTF.

CDR3 coding DNA: TGTGCCAGCAGTTACGACAGGGAGAGTCAGCCCCAGCATTTT. Translation gives CASSYDRESQPQHF. J is TRBJ1-5 and V is TRBV6-6; 7 bases agree with TRBD1. CDR1 and CDR2 from the germline V gene are MNHNY and SVGAGI (reference sequence). Trimming removed 2 bases from V and 6 bases from J; junction bases left unmatched: 4. The CDR3 totals 14 residues.

This clone was picked up many times. The chain uses TRBV5-1 and TRBJ1-5; D is possibly TRBD1 (5 bases). V was cut by 1 base and J by 4 bases, with 9 bases left in between. The CDR3 has 14 amino acids. Germline CDR1 is SGHRS and CDR2 is YFSETQ. DNA for the CDR3: TGCGCCAGCAGCTTGTCTCCAGGGAATCAGCCCCAGCATTTT. This gives the protein CASSLSPGNQPQHF.

The rearrangement links TRBV11-2 to TRBJ1-1; TRBD1 is a possible D gene (5 bases). Germline CDR1 and CDR2: SGHAT and FQNNGV. Deletions cut 2 bases from V and 4 bases from J, with 11 bases between. The CDR3 spans 14 residues. This CDR3 reads CASSLRGYSTEAFF. In DNA, the CDR3 is TGTGCCAGCAGCTTAAGGGGATATAGCACTGAAGCTTTCTTT.